Shown below are 12 T cell receptor beta chains from a single sample sequenced in a study of vaccination effects on CD4 cells after COVID-19. No antigen is known for these receptors. In the ViraFEST assay, antigen-specific CD4+ clonotypes were identified by expansion after peptide-pool stimulation. Culture lasted roughly eleven days before CD4+ T cell isolation. Sequencing was performed with immunoSEQ multiplex PCR; in TCRdb, only in-frame clones are kept and a portion is missing. The sample consists of 50,000 or so clones, around 86% of them appearing once. The material was CD4+ T cells from PBMCs cultured with HCoV-229E spike peptides, obtained before COVID-19 vaccination. These receptors were taken from a human donor who received a COVID-19 vaccine.

This sequence joins TRBV6-5 and TRBJ2-6, with D maybe TRBD2 (6 bases). Trimming removed 6 bases from V and 0 bases from J, with 9 bases in between. The CDR3 totals 15 residues. Germline V gene data show CDR1 as MNHEY and CDR2 as SVGAGI. CDR3 sequence reads: CASRPGGSGANVLTF. The CDR3 DNA reads TGTGCCAGCAGGCCCGGGGGCTCTGGGGCCAACGTCCTGACTTTC.

This sequence joins TRBV5-1 and TRBJ1-1, with 8 bases fitting TRBD1. The CDR3 runs to 16 residues. V trimming: 4 bases; J trimming: 5 bases; junction bases outside the gene matches: 13. Germline values: CDR1 SGHRS, CDR2 YFSETQ. CDR3 DNA sequence: TGCGCCAGCAGCCTATTTGCGACAGGGGCGGGGACTGAAGCTTTCTTT. It yields the protein CASSLFATGAGTEAFF. Based on the CDR3 plus reference TRBV5-1 and TRBJ1-1, the full variable domain is KAGVTQTPRYLIKTRGQQVTLSCSPISGHRSVSWYQQTPGQGLQFLFEYFSETQRNKGNFPGRFSGRQFSNSRSEMNVSTLELGDSALYLCASSLFATGAGTEAFFGQGTRLTVV.

This rearrangement joins TRBV2 to TRBJ1-6; 8 nucleotides agree with TRBD1. Losses at the gene ends were 3 bases for V and 10 bases for J; bases not matched to a gene: 5. Germline-derived CDR1 and CDR2 are SNHLY and FYNNEI. The CDR3 totals 14 residues. CDR3 in amino acids: CASSDTGTGSPLHF. The CDR3 DNA reads as TGTGCCAGCAGTGATACAGGGACAGGATCACCCCTCCACTTT.

This sequence joins TRBV30 and TRBJ1-2; the match to TRBD1 covers 8 bases. CDR1 is GTSNPN and CDR2 is SVGIG in the germline V gene (reference sequence). V trimming: 4 bases; J trimming: 5 bases; junction bases outside the gene matches: 3. This CDR3 region has 12 residues. For the CDR3, the DNA is TGTGCCTGGAACGACAGGGGTTATGGCTACACCTTC. This encodes CAWNDRGYGYTF. The full variable domain, rest sourced from reference TRBV30 and TRBJ1-2, is SQTIHQWPATLVQPVGSPLSLECTVEGTSNPNLYWYRQAAGRGLQLLFYSVGIGQISSEVPQNLSASRPQDRQFILSSKKLLLSDSGFYLCAWNDRGYGYTFGSGTRLTVV.

The chain employs TRBV28 and TRBJ1-2; D ambiguous. Germline loops: CDR1 MDHEN, CDR2 SYDVKM. This CDR3 contains 12 residues. V lost 7 bases and J lost 1, with 7 bases in between. CDR3 sequence (DNA): TGTGCCAGCACTCAGCTTAACTATGGCTACACCTTC. Protein sequence: CASTQLNYGYTF.

The chain uses TRBV7-9 and TRBJ2-1; no reliable D call. The germline V gene encodes CDR1 SEHNR and CDR2 FQNEAQ (reference sequence). CDR3 length equals 13 residues. Trimming removed 5 bases from V and 8 bases from J, with 13 bases in between. The CDR3 coding sequence is TGTGCCAGCAGCGCCTCAGGTACTGATGAGCAGTTCTTC. The encoded protein is CASSASGTDEQFF.

The chain couples TRBV29-1 to TRBJ1-4; 7 bases map to TRBD1. Germline V gene sequence: CDR1 SQVTM, CDR2 ANQGSEA. The CDR3 length is 13 residues. J gave up 3 bases and V 3 bases, and 1 base lay outside the gene matches. CDR3 coding DNA: TGCAGCGTTGAGACAGGGCCTAATGAAAAACTGTTTTTT. Its protein is CSVETGPNEKLFF.

The rearrangement links TRBV15 to TRBJ2-3, with 9 bases lining up with TRBD1. The junction had 12 bases not matched to a gene; V was cut back by 7 bases and J by 1 base. This CDR3 region has 17 residues. Germline-derived CDR1 and CDR2 are LNHNV and YYDKDF (reference sequence). CDR3: CATIDLRDRDRTDTQYF. CDR3 DNA sequence: TGTGCCACCATCGATCTAAGGGACAGGGACCGCACAGATACGCAGTATTTT.

J is TRBJ1-1 and V is TRBV10-2, with a possible D match to TRBD1 (5 bases). This CDR3 contains 15 residues. The germline V gene encodes CDR1 WSHSY and CDR2 SAAADI. Trimming shortened V by 3 bases and J by 3 bases, and 14 bases separated the two germline ends. DNA for the CDR3: TGCGCCAGCAGTGATCTTTCAGGGCGGTACACTGAAGCTTTCTTT. Protein: CASSDLSGRYTEAFF.

The gene calls are TRBV9 and TRBJ2-1; unclear D gene. This CDR3 has 14 amino acids. The ends were cut back, 0 bases at V and 7 bases at J, with 11 bases in the middle. CDR1 and CDR2 (germline): SGDLS, YYNGEE. CDR3 sequence (DNA): TGTGCCAGCAGCGTAGGGCCCGGTGGAAATGAGCAGTTCTTC. Translation: CASSVGPGGNEQFF.

This chain links TRBV5-6 with TRBJ2-1; possible D gene TRBD1, 6 bases. The CDR3 covers 14 residues. CDR1 and CDR2 from the germline V gene are SGHDT and YYEEEE. Between the trimmed V and J ends, which lost 0 bases and 8 bases, there was a span of 12 bases. CDR3 sequence: CASSLAGARHEQFF. CDR3 nucleotide sequence: TGTGCCAGCAGCTTGGCAGGGGCTCGCCATGAGCAGTTCTTC.

The chain joins TRBV6-1 to TRBJ2-7; D perhaps matches TRBD1 (6 bases). CDR1 is MNHNS, CDR2 SASEGT, per germline. The CDR3 has 13 amino acids. V shed 2 bases and J shed 7 bases, with 12 bases lying between them. CDR3 DNA: TGTGCCAGCAGTGAATCGGACAGTCGAGAGCAGTACGTC. This gives the protein CASSESDSREQYV.